This is a list of T cell receptor beta chains from one sample in a study of post-analysis software for immune sequencing data. TCRdb re-derived calls from the PCR reads in MiXCR, one entry per CDR3 protein. The sample has hundreds of thousands of distinct CDR3 sequences, about 50% seen once. Sequenced material: blood. All receptors come from a girl between 5 and 17 years old with multiple sclerosis. The CDR3 runs from the conserved cysteine through the conserved F or W.

cdr3_length,v_call,j_call,cdr3_aa
18,TRBV15,TRBJ2-4,CATSRDVPSGAPGDIQYF
17,TRBV20-1,TRBJ2-3,CSARDRTSGGYTDTQYF
12,TRBV29-1,TRBJ2-1,CSVGRGVNEQFF
15,TRBV3-1,TRBJ2-1,CASSPVAGVGSEQFF
14,TRBV5-1,TRBJ2-3,CASSLAPRTDTQYF
16,TRBV5-1,TRBJ2-1,CASSIILAPNGDEQFF
17,TRBV7-9,TRBJ2-5,CASSSTRRLAGQETQYF
13,TRBV29-1,TRBJ1-2,CSVEDRGRGGYTF
16,TRBV30,TRBJ2-4,CAWSHQGNVAKNIQYF
14,TRBV5-1,TRBJ2-3,CASSPGEGADTQYF
15,TRBV2,TRBJ2-5,CASRRREGLGETQYF
17,TRBV6-1,TRBJ2-7,CASSRGRRNPSSYEQYF
14,TRBV12-3/TRBV12-4,TRBJ1-1,CTSSLTGGEAEAFF
18,TRBV20-1,TRBJ2-3,CSAIHGLAGGRYTDTQYF
21,TRBV9,TRBJ2-6,CASSVGNVELAGSLGANVLTF
17,TRBV7-9,TRBJ2-7,CASSLDPIGRLSYEQYF
16,TRBV12-3/TRBV12-4,TRBJ1-2,CASSLDRSLGSYGYTF
16,TRBV5-1,TRBJ2-7,CASSPSGRIGGWEQYF